This note documents a single TCR beta chain sequence. Its specificity is unknown. The germline V and J ends were trimmed by 1 base and 0 bases, with 22 bases remaining between them. Germline V lookup: CDR1 LGHNT, CDR2 FRNRAP. The CDR3 runs to 19 residues. This sample is part of a study of T cell responses to AZD1222 COVID-19 vaccine. Study-wide points: The sample set comprised mostly white British donors with more females, and clonal diversity was possibly underestimated.

Method: immunoSEQ multiplex PCR; TCRdb's copy keeps in-frame clones and lacks some. The table records 110,000 to 150,000 clones, 70% to 90% of them present only once. The source was peripheral blood, collected 28 days after the second AZD1222 dose. The TCR was taken from an adult who received the AZD1222 COVID-19 vaccine. The chain carries TRBV12-5 and TRBJ2-7; TRBD1 or TRBD2 may be the D gene (6 bases each). Here the CDR3 reads CASGLDRGTPPRSSYEQYF. In DNA form, the CDR3 reads TGTGCTAGTGGTTTGGACCGCGGGACACCGCCTAGGAGCTCCTACGAGCAGTACTTC.